The clone carrying this T cell receptor (beta chain) has a single count. Its cognate antigen is unknown. The data are from a study of beta chain features in type 1 diabetes. Study results and limitations: Junctions at VDJ sites from type 1 diabetes patients had fewer insertions and more deletions. Shortening that was moderate but significant affected the TCRB CDR3s of Type 1 diabetes patients in all four CD4+ subsets.

TCRB transcripts that were expressed got sequenced, as all of the isolated RNA had been reverse transcribed. Sequencing of naive, central memory and regulatory T cell samples gave an average of about 3.57 million reads. Sequencing was performed with immunoSEQ multiplex PCR; in TCRdb, only in-frame clones are kept and a portion is missing. The repertoire holds fewer than 550,000 clones, about an eighth seen once, with approximately 0.05% in the top ten. The CDR3 runs 14 residues. Trimming shortened V by 4 bases and J by 5 bases, and 12 bases separated the two germline ends. Per the germline V gene, CDR1 is MNHEY and CDR2 is SMNVEV (reference sequence).

The sequence was collected from a woman aged 18-29 years in good health. Sequencing was done on a sample of naive CD4+ T cells from blood. The rearrangement joins TRBV27 to TRBJ2-1; possible D gene TRBD1, 6 bases. CDR3 loop: CASSYRDTDNEQFF. In nucleotides, the CDR3 is TGTGCCAGCAGTTATCGGGACACCGACAATGAGCAGTTCTTC.